The rows below give T cell receptor beta chains drawn from one sample of a study of beta chain features in type 1 diabetes. The data were produced by immunoSEQ multiplex PCR, yet TCRdb's version contains in-frame clones alone and is incomplete. The data show approximately 600,000 clones, around an eighth seen once. Sequenced: naive CD4+ T cells from blood. These receptors all come from a man aged 30 to 39 with type 1 diabetes. Both conserved end residues are part of each CDR3. The D gene is left open where the match is weak. Not all rows give a size; the values are once, few, many and, for expanded clones, a class.

clone_size d_call j_call v_call cdr3_length cdr3_nt cdr3_aa
- - TRBJ1-1 TRBV4-1 18 TGCGCCAGCAGCCAAGATAGTGGGCTTTGGGAATCCGGCACTGAAGCTTTCTTT CASSQDSGLWESGTEAFF
few - TRBJ1-3 TRBV4-3 16 TGCGCCAGCAGCCAAGATGGACATCTAGGCGGAAACACCATATATTTT CASSQDGHLGGNTIYF
- - TRBJ2-2 TRBV29-1 13 TGCAGCGCCCTTGGGGAAGGCACCGGGGAGCTGTTTTTT CSALGEGTGELFF
- - TRBJ2-1 TRBV5-1 12 TGCGCCAGCAGCTTACCGGCGAATGAGCAGTTCTTC CASSLPANEQFF
- - TRBJ2-2 TRBV9 12 TGTGCCAGCAGCGTAGTCCCCGGGGAGCTGTTTTTT CASSVVPGELFF
- TRBD1 TRBJ1-2 TRBV4-3 16 TGCGCCAGCAGCCAGGCTTTGGGACAGCCTAACTATGGCTACACCTTC CASSQALGQPNYGYTF
few TRBD1 TRBJ1-4 TRBV27 16 TGTGCCAGCAGTTTTGACAGGGCTGCAACTAATGAAAAACTGTTTTTT CASSFDRAATNEKLFF
- TRBD1 TRBJ2-7 TRBV7-9 15 TGTGCCAGCAGCTCGGGACAGGGAGGGGCCTACGAGCAGTACTTC CASSSGQGGAYEQYF
- TRBD1 TRBJ1-1 TRBV10-3 13 TGTGCCATCAGTGGACAGGGGGACGCTGAAGCTTTCTTT CAISGQGDAEAFF
- - TRBJ2-7 TRBV10-3 11 TGTGCCAGCAGTTACGCCCAGGAACAGTACTTC CASSYAQEQYF
- - TRBJ1-6 TRBV6-1 16 TGTGCCAGCAGTGGGCCAGGGAACACCTATAATTCACCCCTCCACTTT CASSGPGNTYNSPLHF
- TRBD1 TRBJ2-7 TRBV6-6 13 TGTGCCAGCACCCGAGAGGGGGCTAACGAGCAGTACTTC CASTREGANEQYF
few - TRBJ2-7 TRBV29-1 13 TGCAGCGTCCGATCTGCCGAGCTCTACGAGCAGTACTTC CSVRSAELYEQYF
- - TRBJ2-7 TRBV14 14 TGTGCCAGCAGCCAAGATCTTCAGGGTTCGGAGCAGTACTTC CASSQDLQGSEQYF
few TRBD1 TRBJ1-5 TRBV6-6 15 TGTGCCAGCAGTTCGAGGACAGGCAGCAATCAGCCCCAGCATTTT CASSSRTGSNQPQHF
- TRBD1 TRBJ1-5 TRBV6-1 14 TGTGCCAGCAGGGGGGACAGTATCCTCCAGCCCCAGCATTTT CASRGDSILQPQHF
- TRBD1 TRBJ1-6 TRBV30 15 TGTGCCTGGAGTGCAGGGACAGGGGTGTATTCACCCCTCCACTTT CAWSAGTGVYSPLHF
- - TRBJ2-7 TRBV20-1 11 TGCAGTGAGGCTTGGGGAGACGAGCAGTACTTC CSEAWGDEQYF
- - TRBJ2-1 TRBV12-5 16 TGTGCTAGTGGTTTGACGGGGAAGGGCTCCTACAATGAGCAGTTCTTC CASGLTGKGSYNEQFF
- - TRBJ2-2 TRBV7-2 16 TGTGCCAGCAGCATTCAGGGGACGCTGAACACCGGGGAGCTGTTTTTT CASSIQGTLNTGELFF
- - TRBJ2-4 TRBV4-3 15 TGCGCCAGCAGCCAATTTGGGACAGCCAAAAACATTCAGTACTTC CASSQFGTAKNIQYF
- - TRBJ2-7 TRBV12-2 12 TGTGCAAGTCGCCTGCGGTTTTACGAGCAGTACTTC CASRLRFYEQYF
- TRBD1 TRBJ2-7 TRBV29-1 14 TGCAGCGTAACCGGGACAGGGCTTTCCTACGAGCAGTACTTC CSVTGTGLSYEQYF
few TRBD1 TRBJ2-1 TRBV5-4 14 TGTGCCAGCAGCAGATCGACAGGGCCCAATGAGCAGTTCTTC CASSRSTGPNEQFF
- - TRBJ2-1 TRBV30 14 TGTGCCTCGAAAGGGGGACGGACCTACAATGAGCAGTTCTTC CASKGGRTYNEQFF
- TRBD1 TRBJ1-1 TRBV25-1 13 TGTGCCTCCAGGACAGGGGAGGGCACTGAAGCTTTCTTT CASRTGEGTEAFF
- - TRBJ1-1 TRBV6-5 14 TGTGCCAGCATCCAATTAATAGGGAACACTGAAGCTTTCTTT CASIQLIGNTEAFF
- - TRBJ1-5 TRBV5-1 15 TGCGCCAGCAGCTTGGATGGGGTTGGCAATCAGCCCCAGCATTTT CASSLDGVGNQPQHF
once - TRBJ2-5 TRBV5-6 16 TGTGCCAGCAGCCCCCGGAACCGAGCCATCGGGGAGACCCAGTACTTC CASSPRNRAIGETQYF
few TRBD1 TRBJ2-5 TRBV19 15 TGTGCCAGTAGTATAGCGGGGACAGGAGGCGAGACCCAGTACTTC CASSIAGTGGETQYF
few - TRBJ1-1 TRBV9 14 TGTGCCAGCAGCGTCCTTCAGGGGAACACTGAAGCTTTCTTT CASSVLQGNTEAFF
- TRBD1 TRBJ2-1 TRBV5-1 14 TGCGCCAGCAGCCCGGGACAGGGTCGCGATGAGCAGTTCTTC CASSPGQGRDEQFF
- TRBD2 TRBJ2-5 TRBV13 17 TGTGCCAGCAGCCCTAAAAGGCTAGCGGCATCCGGAGAGACCCAGTACTTC CASSPKRLAASGETQYF
- - TRBJ2-5 TRBV2 11 TGTGCCAGCAGTGAAGAGGAGACCCAGTACTTC CASSEEETQYF
few - TRBJ1-2 TRBV28 15 TGTGCCAGCAGTTTAATTATTGGCTTATCTGGAGGCTACACCTTC CASSLIIGLSGGYTF
few - TRBJ1-1 TRBV7-9 14 TGTGCCAGCAGCCCCCCAGGGGCGGACACTGAAGCTTTCTTT CASSPPGADTEAFF
- - TRBJ2-3 TRBV5-4 15 TGTGCCAGCAGGGGACGGGACGGAATAACAGATACGCAGTATTTT CASRGRDGITDTQYF
few - TRBJ2-7 TRBV10-3 13 TGTGCCATCAGTGAGTATCCGGGCAACGAGCAGTACTTC CAISEYPGNEQYF
- - TRBJ2-1 TRBV19 16 TGTGCCAGTAGTATAGGAGGGGGGGCCCCCTACAATGAGCAGTTCTTC CASSIGGGAPYNEQFF
few TRBD1 TRBJ2-1 TRBV7-2 16 TGTGCCAGCACCTCCCTCAGGACAGGGGTCTACAATGAGCAGTTCTTC CASTSLRTGVYNEQFF
- - TRBJ2-7 TRBV6-6 15 TGTGCCAGCAGTTTCATGTTAACAGGCCCCTACGAGCAGTACTTC CASSFMLTGPYEQYF
few - TRBJ2-1 TRBV4-2 15 TGTGCCAGCAGCCAAGCTCGAGGGGGCTACAATGAGCAGTTCTTC CASSQARGGYNEQFF
few - TRBJ1-2 TRBV2 10 TGTGCCAGCAGGGGAGATGGCTACACCTTC CASRGDGYTF
few - TRBJ2-3 TRBV29-1 12 TGCAGCGTTGAGGCGGGCACAGATACGCAGTATTTT CSVEAGTDTQYF
- - TRBJ1-1 TRBV7-7 13 TGTGCTAGCAGCTCCAGTCTGGACACTGAAGCTTTCTTT CASSSSLDTEAFF
few TRBD1 TRBJ1-6 TRBV10-3 14 TGTGCCATCAAGGGGGCAGGGGGAAATTCACCCCTCCACTTT CAIKGAGGNSPLHF
- - TRBJ2-7 TRBV7-9 16 TGTGCCAGCAGCTTAGTCGGACAAGATAGAAGGGTCGAGCAGTACTTC CASSLVGQDRRVEQYF
few - TRBJ1-5 TRBV6-5 14 TGTGCCAGCAGAAGACACGTGGGCAATCAGCCCCAGCATTTT CASRRHVGNQPQHF
- TRBD1 TRBJ1-2 TRBV6-5 14 TGTGCCAGCAGAGACAGGGGGCTTGTCTATGGCTACACCTTC CASRDRGLVYGYTF
- TRBD1 TRBJ1-5 TRBV7-9 14 TGTGCCAGCAGCTCTCAGGGGGCGGAACAGCCCCAGCATTTT CASSSQGAEQPQHF
few TRBD1 TRBJ1-1 TRBV27 14 TGTGCCAGCAGCCCGGACAGGGCAAACACTGAAGCTTTCTTT CASSPDRANTEAFF
- TRBD1 TRBJ2-5 TRBV27 16 TGTGCCAGCAGACCTGGGACAGGGACCGCGTGGGAGACCCAGTACTTC CASRPGTGTAWETQYF
- - TRBJ1-2 TRBV18 15 TGTGCCAGCTCACCGAATGGCGGAACTAACTATGGCTACACCTTC CASSPNGGTNYGYTF
few TRBD2 TRBJ2-1 TRBV4-2 16 TGTGCCAGCAGCCAAGAGGATAGCGGGGGTTACAATGAGCAGTTCTTC CASSQEDSGGYNEQFF